The sequence of this T cell receptor beta chain was determined in a study of cytomegalovirus exposure and HLA in healthy donors. On this clone: The antigen remains undetermined.

The CDR3 spans 14 residues. The germline gives CDR1 MDHEN, CDR2 SYDVKM. Trimming at V came to 6 bases and at J to 1 base, leaving 4 bases not matched to a gene. PCR was performed using 60 Vbeta and 13 Jbeta primers. Using immunoSEQ multiplex PCR, the repertoire was profiled, and TCRdb retains in-frame clones only, with some absent. Of roughly 88,000 clones in the sample, 70% to 85% were seen once. General study results and limits: Immune exposure information available was restricted to CMV serostatus. Most TCR sequences were rare, but some public TCRs occurred in many donors. Sequencing had likely introduced a cluster of highly shared sequence variants as an artifact.

The source is a young man in good health and CMV-seropositive. The chain has TRBV28 and TRBJ2-7; the match to TRBD1 covers 9 bases. Sample: PBMCs. The DNA for the CDR3 is TGTGCCAGCAGCTTGGACAGGGGTTCCTACGAGCAGTACTTC. Translated, it gives CASSLDRGSYEQYF.